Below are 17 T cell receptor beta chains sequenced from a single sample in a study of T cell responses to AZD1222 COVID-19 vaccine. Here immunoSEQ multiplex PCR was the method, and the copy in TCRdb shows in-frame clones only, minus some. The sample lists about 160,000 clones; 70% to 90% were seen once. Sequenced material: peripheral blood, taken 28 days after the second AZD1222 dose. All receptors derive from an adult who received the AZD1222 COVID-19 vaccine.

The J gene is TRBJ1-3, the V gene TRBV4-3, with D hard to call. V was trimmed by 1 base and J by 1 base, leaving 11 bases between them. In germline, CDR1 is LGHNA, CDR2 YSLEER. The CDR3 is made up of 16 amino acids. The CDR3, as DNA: TGCGCCAGCAGCCAAGCTTCAGGCATATCTGGAAACACCATATATTTT. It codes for CASSQASGISGNTIYF.

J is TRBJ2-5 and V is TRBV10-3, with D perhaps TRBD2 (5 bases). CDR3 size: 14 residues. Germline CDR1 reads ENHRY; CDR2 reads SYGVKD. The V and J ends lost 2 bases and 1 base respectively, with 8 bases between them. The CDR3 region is CAISEITSQETQYF. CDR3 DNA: TGTGCCATCAGTGAGATCACTAGCCAAGAGACCCAGTACTTC.

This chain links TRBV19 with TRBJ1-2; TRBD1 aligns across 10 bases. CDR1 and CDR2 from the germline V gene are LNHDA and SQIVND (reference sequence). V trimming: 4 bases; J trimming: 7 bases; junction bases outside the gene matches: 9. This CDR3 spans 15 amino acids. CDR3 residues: CASSTGQGNYGGYTF. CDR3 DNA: TGTGCCAGTAGTACGGGACAGGGGAATTATGGTGGCTACACCTTC. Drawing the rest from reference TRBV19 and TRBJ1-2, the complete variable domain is DGGITQSPKYLFRKEGQNVTLSCEQNLNHDAMYWYRQDPGQGLRLIYYSQIVNDFQKGDIAEGYSVSREKKESFPLTVTSAQKNPTAFYLCASSTGQGNYGGYTFGSGTRLTVV.

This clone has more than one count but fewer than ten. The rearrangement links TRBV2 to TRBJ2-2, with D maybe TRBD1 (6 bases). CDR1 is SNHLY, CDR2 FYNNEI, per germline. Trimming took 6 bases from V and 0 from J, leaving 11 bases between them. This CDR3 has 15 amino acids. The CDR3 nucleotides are TGTGCCAGCAGGGGGGCTGCGACGAACACCGGGGAGCTGTTTTTT. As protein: CASRGAATNTGELFF.

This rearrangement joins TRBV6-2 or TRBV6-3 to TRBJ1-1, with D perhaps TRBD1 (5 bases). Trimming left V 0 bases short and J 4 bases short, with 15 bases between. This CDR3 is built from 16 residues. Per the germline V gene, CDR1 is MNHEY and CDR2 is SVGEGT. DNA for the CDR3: TGTGCCAGCAGTTACTCGAGTAAGGGCGGGGGCACTGAAGCTTTCTTT. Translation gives CASSYSSKGGGTEAFF.

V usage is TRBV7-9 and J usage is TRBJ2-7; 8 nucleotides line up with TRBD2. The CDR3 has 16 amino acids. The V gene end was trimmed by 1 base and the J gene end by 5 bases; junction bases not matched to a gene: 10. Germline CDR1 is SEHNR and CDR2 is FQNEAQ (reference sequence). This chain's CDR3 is CASSLGLTGGFDEQYF. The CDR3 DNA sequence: TGTGCCAGCAGCTTAGGCTTAACGGGGGGGTTCGACGAGCAGTACTTC.

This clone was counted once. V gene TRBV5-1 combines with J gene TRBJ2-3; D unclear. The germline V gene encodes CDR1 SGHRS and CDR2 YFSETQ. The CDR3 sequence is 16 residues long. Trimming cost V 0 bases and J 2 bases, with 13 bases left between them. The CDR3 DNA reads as TGCGCCAGCAGCTTGGAGGCAGAGAAGGTCACAGATACGCAGTATTTT. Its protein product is CASSLEAEKVTDTQYF.

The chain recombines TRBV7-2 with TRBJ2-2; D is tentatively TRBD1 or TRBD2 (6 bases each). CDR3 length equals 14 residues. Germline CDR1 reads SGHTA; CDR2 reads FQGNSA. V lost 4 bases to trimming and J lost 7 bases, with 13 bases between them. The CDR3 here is CASSSRGDGGELFF. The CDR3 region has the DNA TGTGCCAGCAGCTCAAGGGGGGATGGCGGGGAGCTGTTTTTT.

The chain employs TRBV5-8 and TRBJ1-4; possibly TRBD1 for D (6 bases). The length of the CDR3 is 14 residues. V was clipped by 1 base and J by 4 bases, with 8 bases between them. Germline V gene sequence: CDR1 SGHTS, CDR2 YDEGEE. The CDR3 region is CASSLTGLNEKLFF. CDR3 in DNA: TGTGCCAGCAGCTTGACAGGGCTTAATGAAAAACTGTTTTTT.

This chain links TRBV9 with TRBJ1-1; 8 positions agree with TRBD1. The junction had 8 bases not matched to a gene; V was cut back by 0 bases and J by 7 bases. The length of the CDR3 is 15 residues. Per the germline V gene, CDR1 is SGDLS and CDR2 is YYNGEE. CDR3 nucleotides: TGTGCCAGCAGCGTAGTTGGGACAGGACCGTATGAAGCTTTCTTT. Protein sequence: CASSVVGTGPYEAFF. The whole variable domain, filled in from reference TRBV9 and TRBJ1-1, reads DSGVTQTPKHLITATGQRVTLRCSPRSGDLSVYWYQQSLDQGLQFLIQYYNGEERAKGNILERFSAQQFPDLHSELNLSSLELGDSALYFCASSVVGTGPYEAFFGQGTRLTVV.

Here the CDR3 DNA reads TGTGCCACCAGCAGAGTAGGAATTAACACTGAAGCTTTCTTT. Translated, it gives CATSRVGINTEAFF. V is TRBV15 and J is TRBJ1-1; D remains unclear. Trimming took off 1 base at V and 2 bases at J, with 8 bases between the two ends. This CDR3 is 14 amino acids long. The germline V gene encodes CDR1 LNHNV and CDR2 YYDKDF (reference sequence).

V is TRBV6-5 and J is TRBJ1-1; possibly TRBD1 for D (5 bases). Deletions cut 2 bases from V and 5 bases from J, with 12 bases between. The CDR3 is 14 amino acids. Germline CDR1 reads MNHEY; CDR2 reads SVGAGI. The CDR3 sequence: CASSYGGLSTEAFF. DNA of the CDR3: TGTGCCAGCAGTTACGGGGGACTATCTACTGAAGCTTTCTTT.

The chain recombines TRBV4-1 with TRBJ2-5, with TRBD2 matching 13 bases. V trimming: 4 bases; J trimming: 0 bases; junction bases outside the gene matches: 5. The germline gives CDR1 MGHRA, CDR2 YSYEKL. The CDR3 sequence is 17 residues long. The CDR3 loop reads CASSRTSGGPYQETQYF. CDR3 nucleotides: TGCGCCAGCAGCCGGACTAGCGGGGGCCCGTACCAAGAGACCCAGTACTTC.

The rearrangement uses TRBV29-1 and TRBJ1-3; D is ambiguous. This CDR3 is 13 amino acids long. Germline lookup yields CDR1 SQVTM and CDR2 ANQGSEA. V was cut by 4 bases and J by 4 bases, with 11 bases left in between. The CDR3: CSVAAAAGNTIYF. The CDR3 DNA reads TGCAGCGTTGCCGCGGCAGCAGGAAACACCATATATTTT.

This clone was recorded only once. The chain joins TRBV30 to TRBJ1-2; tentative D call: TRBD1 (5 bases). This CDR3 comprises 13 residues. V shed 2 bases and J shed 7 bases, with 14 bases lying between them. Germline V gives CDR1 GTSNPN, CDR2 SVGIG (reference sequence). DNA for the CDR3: TGTGCCTGGAGTAGGGACTCGCGGAGTGGCTACACCTTC. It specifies CAWSRDSRSGYTF.

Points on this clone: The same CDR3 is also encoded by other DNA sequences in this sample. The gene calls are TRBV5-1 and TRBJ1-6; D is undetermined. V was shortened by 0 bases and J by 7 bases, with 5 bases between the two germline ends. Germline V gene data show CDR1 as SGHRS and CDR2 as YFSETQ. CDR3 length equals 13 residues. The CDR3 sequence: CASSLVRNSPLHF. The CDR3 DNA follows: TGCGCCAGCAGCTTGGTGAGAAATTCACCCCTCCACTTT. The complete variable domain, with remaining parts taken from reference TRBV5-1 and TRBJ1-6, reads KAGVTQTPRYLIKTRGQQVTLSCSPISGHRSVSWYQQTPGQGLQFLFEYFSETQRNKGNFPGRFSGRQFSNSRSEMNVSTLELGDSALYLCASSLVRNSPLHFGNGTRLTVT.

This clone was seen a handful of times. CDR3 sequence reads: CASSSGSYEQYF. The CDR3 DNA sequence: TGTGCCAGCAGCTCCGGATCCTACGAGCAGTACTTC. This sequence joins TRBV5-4 and TRBJ2-7, with no clear D. CDR3 size: 12 residues. Per the germline V gene, CDR1 is SGHNT and CDR2 is YYREEE (reference sequence). The V end lost 3 bases, the J end lost 1 base, and 5 bases lay between the germline ends.